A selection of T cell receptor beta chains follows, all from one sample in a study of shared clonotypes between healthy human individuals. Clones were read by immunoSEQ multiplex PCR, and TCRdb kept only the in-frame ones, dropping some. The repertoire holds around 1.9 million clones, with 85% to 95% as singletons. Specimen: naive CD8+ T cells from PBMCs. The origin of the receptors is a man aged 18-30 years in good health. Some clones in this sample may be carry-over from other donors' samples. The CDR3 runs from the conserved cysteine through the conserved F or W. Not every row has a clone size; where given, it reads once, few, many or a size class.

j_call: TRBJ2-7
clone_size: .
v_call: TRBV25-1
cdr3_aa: CASSTSYEQYF

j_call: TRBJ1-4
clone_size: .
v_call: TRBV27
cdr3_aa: CASSPRTDNEKLFF

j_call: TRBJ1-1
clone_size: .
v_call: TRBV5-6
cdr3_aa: CASSLGGGGTEAFF

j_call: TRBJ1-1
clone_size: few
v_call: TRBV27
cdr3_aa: CATMVGLKAFF

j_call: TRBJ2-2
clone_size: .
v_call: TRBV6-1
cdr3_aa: CASRDWTGELFF

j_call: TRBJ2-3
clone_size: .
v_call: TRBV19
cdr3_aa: CASSIGWTSSTDTQYF

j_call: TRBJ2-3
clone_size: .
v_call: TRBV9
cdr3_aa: CASSVGATGRDTQYF

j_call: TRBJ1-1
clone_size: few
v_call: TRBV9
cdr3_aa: CASSVVGVDTEAFF

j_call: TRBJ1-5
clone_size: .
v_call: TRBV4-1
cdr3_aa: CASSPRTGRVDQPQHF

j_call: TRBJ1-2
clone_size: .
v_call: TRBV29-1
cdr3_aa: CSVPTGAGYTF

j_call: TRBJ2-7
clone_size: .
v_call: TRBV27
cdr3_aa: CASSSGLAGAASPFYEQYF

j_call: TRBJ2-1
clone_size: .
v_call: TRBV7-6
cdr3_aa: CASSLVEINEQFF

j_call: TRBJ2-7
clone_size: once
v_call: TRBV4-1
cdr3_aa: CASSSRGRTYEQYF

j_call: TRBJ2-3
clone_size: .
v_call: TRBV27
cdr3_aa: CASSIGTGTDTQYF

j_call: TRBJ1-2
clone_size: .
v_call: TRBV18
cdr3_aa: CASSPERYRDSNYGYTF

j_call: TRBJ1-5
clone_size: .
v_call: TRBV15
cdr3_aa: CATSPRHGQPQHF

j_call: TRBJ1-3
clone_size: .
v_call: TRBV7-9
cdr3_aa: CASSQGVSGNTIYF

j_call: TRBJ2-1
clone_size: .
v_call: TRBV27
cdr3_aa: CASSLFSRPEQFF

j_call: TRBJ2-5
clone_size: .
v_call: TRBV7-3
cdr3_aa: CASSLVNLETQYF

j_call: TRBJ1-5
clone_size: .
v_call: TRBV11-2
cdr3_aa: CASSPDRNNQPQHF

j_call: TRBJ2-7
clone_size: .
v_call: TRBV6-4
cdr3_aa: CASSRQEVYEQYF

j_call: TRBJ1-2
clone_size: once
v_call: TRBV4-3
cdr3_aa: CASSPEVISKNYGYTF